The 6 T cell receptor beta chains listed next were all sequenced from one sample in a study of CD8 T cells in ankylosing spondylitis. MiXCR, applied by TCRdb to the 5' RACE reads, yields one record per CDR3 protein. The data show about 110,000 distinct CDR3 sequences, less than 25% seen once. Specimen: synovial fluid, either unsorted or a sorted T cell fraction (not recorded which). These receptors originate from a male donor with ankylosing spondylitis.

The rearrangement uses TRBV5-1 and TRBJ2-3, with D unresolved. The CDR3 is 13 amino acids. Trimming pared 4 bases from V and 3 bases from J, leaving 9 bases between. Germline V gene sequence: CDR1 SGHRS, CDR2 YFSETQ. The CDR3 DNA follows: TGCGCCAGCAGCCCGATGGGAACAGATACGCAGTATTTT. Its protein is CASSPMGTDTQYF.

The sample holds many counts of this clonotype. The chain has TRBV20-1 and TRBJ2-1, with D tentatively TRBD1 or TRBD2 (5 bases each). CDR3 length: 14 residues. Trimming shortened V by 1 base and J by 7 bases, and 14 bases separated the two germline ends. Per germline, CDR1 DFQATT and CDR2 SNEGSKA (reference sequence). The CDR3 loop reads CSARAPGTPNEQFF. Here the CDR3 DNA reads TGCAGTGCTAGAGCCCCCGGGACGCCGAATGAGCAGTTCTTC.

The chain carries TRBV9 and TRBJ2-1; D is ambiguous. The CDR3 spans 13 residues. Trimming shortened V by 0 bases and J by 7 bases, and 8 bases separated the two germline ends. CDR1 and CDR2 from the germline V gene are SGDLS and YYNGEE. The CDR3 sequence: CASSVAPLNEQFF. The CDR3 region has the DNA TGTGCCAGCAGCGTAGCTCCGCTAAATGAGCAGTTCTTC.

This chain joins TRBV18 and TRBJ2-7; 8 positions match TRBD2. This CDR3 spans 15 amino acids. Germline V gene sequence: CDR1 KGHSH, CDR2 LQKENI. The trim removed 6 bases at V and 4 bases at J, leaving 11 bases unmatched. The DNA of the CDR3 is TGTGCCAGCTCTTCGACGACTAGCGTATTGTACGAGCAGTACTTC. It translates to CASSSTTSVLYEQYF.

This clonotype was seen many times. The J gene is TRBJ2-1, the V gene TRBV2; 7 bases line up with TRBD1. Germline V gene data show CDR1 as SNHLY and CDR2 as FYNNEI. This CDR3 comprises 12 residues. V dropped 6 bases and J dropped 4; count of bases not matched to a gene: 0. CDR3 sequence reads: CASRGQYNEQFF. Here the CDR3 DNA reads TGTGCCAGCAGGGGACAGTACAATGAGCAGTTCTTC. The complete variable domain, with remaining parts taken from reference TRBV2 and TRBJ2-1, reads EPEVTQTPSHQVTQMGQEVILRCVPISNHLYFYWYRQILGQKVEFLVSFYNNEISEKSEIFDDQFSVERPDGSNFTLKIRSTKLEDSAMYFCASRGQYNEQFFGPGTRLTVL.

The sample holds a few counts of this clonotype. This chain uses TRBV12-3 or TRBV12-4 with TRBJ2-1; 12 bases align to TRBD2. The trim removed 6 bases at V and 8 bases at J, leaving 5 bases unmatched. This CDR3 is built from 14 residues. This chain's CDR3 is CASRSLAGGHEQFF. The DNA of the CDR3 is TGTGCCAGCAGATCACTAGCGGGAGGTCATGAGCAGTTCTTC.